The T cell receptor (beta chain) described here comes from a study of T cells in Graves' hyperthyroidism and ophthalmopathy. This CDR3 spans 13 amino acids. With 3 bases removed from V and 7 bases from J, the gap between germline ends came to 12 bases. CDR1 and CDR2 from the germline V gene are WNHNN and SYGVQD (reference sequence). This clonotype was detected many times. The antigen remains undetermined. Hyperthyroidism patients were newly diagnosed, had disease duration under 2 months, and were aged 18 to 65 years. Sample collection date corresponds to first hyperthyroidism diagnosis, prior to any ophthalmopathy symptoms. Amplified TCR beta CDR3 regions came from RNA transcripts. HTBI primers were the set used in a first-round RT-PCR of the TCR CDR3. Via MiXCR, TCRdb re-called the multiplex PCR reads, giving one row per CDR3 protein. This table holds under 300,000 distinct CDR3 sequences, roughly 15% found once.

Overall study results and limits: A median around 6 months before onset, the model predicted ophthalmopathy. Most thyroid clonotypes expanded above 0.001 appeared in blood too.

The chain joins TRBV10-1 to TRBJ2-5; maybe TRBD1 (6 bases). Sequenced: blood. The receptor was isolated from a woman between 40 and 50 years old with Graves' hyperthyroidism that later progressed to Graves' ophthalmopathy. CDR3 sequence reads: CASSEGDIRTQYF. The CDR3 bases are TGCGCCAGCAGTGAAGGGGACATAAGGACCCAGTACTTC.